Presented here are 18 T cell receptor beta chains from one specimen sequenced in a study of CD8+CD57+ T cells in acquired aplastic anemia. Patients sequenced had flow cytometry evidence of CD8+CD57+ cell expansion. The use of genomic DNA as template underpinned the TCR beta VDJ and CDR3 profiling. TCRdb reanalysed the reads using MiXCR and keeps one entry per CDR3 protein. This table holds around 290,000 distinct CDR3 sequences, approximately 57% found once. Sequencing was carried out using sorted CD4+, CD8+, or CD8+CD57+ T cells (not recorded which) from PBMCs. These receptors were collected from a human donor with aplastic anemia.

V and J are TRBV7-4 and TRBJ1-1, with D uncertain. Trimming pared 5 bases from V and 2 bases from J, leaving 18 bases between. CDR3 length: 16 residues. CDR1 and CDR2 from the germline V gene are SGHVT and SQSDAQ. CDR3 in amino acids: CASSLFAGRTNTEAFF. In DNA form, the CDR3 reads TGTGCCAGCAGCCTGTTTGCGGGCCGTACTAACACTGAAGCTTTCTTT. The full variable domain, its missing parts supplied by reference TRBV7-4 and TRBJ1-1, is GAGVSQSPRYKVAKRGRDVALRCDSISGHVTLYWYRQTLGQGSEVLTYSQSDAQRDKSGRPSGRFSAERPERSVSTLKIQRTEQGDSAVYLCASSLFAGRTNTEAFFGQGTRLTVV.

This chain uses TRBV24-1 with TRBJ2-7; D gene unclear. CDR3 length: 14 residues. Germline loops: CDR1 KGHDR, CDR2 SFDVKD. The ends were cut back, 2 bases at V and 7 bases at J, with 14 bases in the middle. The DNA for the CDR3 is TGTGCCACCAGTGATTCCGGACCACTTCCGGAGCAGTACTTC. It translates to CATSDSGPLPEQYF.

In nucleotides, the CDR3 is TGTGCCAGCAGCACCGGTCGGGAAGAGACCCAGTACTTC. Translation: CASSTGREETQYF. The J gene is TRBJ2-5, the V gene TRBV7-7; D unresolved. The CDR3 covers 13 residues. Germline CDR1 is SSHAT and CDR2 is FNYEAQ (reference sequence). Trimming stripped 5 bases from V and 3 bases from J, with 10 bases between.

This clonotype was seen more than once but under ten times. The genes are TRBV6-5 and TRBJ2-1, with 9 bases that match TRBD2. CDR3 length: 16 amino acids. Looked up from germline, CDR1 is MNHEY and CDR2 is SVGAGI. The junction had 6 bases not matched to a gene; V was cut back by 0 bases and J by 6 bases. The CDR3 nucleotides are TGTGCCAGCAGTTACTCGCGACTAGCGGCCTTCAATGAGCAGTTCTTC. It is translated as CASSYSRLAAFNEQFF.

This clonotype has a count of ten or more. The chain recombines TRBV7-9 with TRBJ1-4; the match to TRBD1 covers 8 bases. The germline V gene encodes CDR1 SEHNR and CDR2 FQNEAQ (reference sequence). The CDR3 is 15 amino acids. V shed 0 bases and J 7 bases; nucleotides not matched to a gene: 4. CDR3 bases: TGTGCCAGCAGCTTAGCCGGACAGGGTAGTGAAAAACTGTTTTTT. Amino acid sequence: CASSLAGQGSEKLFF.

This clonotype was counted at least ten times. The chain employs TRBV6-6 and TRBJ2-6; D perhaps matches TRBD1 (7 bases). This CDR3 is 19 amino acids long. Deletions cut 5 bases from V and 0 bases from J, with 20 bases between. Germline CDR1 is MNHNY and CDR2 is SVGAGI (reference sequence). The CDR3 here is CASSPRQGGPSSGANVLTF. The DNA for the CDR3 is TGTGCCAGCAGTCCTAGACAGGGAGGCCCCAGCTCTGGGGCCAACGTCCTGACTTTC.

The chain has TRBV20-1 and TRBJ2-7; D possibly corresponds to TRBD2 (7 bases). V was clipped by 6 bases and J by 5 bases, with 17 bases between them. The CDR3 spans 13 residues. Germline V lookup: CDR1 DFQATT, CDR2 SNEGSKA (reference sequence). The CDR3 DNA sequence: TGCAGTGCCCCAAGGGGGGGCGGAGACGAGCAGTACTTC. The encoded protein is CSAPRGGGDEQYF.

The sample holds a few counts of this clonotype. The CDR3 here is CASSLGLGSSYEQYF. The CDR3 coding sequence is TGTGCCAGCAGCTTAGGTTTGGGTTCCTCCTACGAGCAGTACTTC. J is TRBJ2-7 and V is TRBV7-3; no definite D call. Trimming pared 2 bases from V and 0 bases from J, leaving 11 bases between. CDR3 length: 15 amino acids. In germline, CDR1 is SGHTA, CDR2 FQGTGA.

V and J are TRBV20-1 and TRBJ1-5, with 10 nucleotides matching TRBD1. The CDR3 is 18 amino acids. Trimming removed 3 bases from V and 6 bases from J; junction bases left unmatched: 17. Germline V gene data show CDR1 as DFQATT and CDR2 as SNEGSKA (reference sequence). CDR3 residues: CSARLVTGGEMESQPQHF. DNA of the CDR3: TGCAGTGCTAGGTTGGTGACAGGGGGCGAGATGGAAAGTCAGCCCCAGCATTTT.

The CDR3 spells CSARDLGGHFLETQYF. In DNA, the CDR3 is TGCAGTGCTAGAGATTTGGGGGGGCACTTTTTAGAGACCCAGTACTTC. The V call is TRBV20-1, the J call TRBJ2-5; D possibly corresponds to TRBD2 (7 bases). Trimming took 0 bases from V and 4 from J, leaving 18 bases between them. The CDR3 has 16 amino acids. The germline gives CDR1 DFQATT, CDR2 SNEGSKA (reference sequence).

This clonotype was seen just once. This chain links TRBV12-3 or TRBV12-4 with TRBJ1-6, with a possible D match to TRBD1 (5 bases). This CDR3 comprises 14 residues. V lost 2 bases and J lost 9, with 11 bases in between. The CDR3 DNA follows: TGTGCCAGCAGTTTAAGGCAGGGCGGTTCACCCCTCCACTTT. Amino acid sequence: CASSLRQGGSPLHF.

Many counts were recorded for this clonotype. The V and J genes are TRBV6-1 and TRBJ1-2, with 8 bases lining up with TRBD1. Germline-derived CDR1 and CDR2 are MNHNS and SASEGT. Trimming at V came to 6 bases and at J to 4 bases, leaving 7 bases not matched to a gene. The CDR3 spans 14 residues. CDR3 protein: CASRNRDRLYGYTF. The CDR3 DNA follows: TGTGCCAGCAGAAACCGGGACAGGCTCTATGGCTACACCTTC.

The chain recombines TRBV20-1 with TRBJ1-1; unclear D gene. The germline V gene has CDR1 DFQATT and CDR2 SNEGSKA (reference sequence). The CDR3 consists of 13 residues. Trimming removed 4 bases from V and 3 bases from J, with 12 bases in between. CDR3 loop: CSATTPGDTEAFF. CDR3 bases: TGCAGTGCTACGACACCGGGCGACACTGAAGCTTTCTTT.

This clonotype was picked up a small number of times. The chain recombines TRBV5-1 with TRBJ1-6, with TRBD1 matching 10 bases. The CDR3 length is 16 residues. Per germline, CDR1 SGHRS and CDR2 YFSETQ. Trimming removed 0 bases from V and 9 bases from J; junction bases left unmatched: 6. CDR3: CASSLGGGQGSSPLHF. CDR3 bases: TGCGCCAGCAGCTTGGGTGGGGGACAGGGGAGTTCACCCCTCCACTTT.

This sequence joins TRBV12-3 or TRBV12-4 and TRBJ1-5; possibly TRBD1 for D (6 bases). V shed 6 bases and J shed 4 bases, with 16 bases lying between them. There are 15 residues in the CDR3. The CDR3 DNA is TGTGCCAGCAGCATAGACAGGCGCAGGAATCAGCCCCAGCATTTT. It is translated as CASSIDRRRNQPQHF.

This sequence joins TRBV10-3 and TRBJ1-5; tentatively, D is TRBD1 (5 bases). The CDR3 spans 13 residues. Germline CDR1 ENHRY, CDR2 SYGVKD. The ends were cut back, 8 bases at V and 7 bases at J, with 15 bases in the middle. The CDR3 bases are TGTGCCATCGGAGAGGGGCTGGGACAGCCCCAGCATTTT. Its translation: CAIGEGLGQPQHF.

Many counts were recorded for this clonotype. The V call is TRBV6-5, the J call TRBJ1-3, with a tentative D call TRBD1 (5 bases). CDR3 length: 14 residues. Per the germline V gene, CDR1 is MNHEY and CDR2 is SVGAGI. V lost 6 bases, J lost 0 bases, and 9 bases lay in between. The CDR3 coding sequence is TGTGCCAGCAGCCTAGGGACCTCTGGAAACACCATATATTTT. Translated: CASSLGTSGNTIYF.

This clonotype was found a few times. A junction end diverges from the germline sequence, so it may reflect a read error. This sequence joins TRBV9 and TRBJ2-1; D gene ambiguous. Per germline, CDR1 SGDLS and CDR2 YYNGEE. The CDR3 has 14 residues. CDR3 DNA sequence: TGTGCCAGCAGCGTAGGGATTTCTGTCAATAAGCAGTTCTTC. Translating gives CASSVGISVNKQFF. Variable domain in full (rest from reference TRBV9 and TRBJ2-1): DSGVTQTPKHLITATGQRVTLRCSPRSGDLSVYWYQQSLDQGLQFLIQYYNGEERAKGNILERFSAQQFPDLHSELNLSSLELGDSALYFCASSVGISVNKQFFGPGTRLTVL.